These 32 T cell receptor beta chains came from one sample sequenced in a study of T-cell memory formation after mild COVID-19. TCRdb analysed the 5' RACE reads with MiXCR anew, one entry per CDR3 protein. The profile shows more than 120,000 distinct CDR3 sequences, approximately 6% of them singletons. The sequenced material came from PBMCs or a T cell subset sorted from them (not recorded which). The receptor set was obtained from an adult woman who had mild COVID-19 (a few samples of this study predate the infection). Cell type and time point are not known.

In its sample, this clonotype was seen many times. V gene TRBV12-3 or TRBV12-4 combines with J gene TRBJ2-1; D is perhaps TRBD1 (5 bases). This CDR3 spans 14 amino acids. Trimming removed 7 bases at V and 10 bases at J, with 20 bases between. The DNA of the CDR3 is TGTGCCAGCATTCTTGACAGTGGCGGCGTCGAGCAGTTCTTC. Translated: CASILDSGGVEQFF.

The chain links TRBV2 to TRBJ1-6; D ambiguous. Germline V gene sequence: CDR1 SNHLY, CDR2 FYNNEI. With 6 bases removed from V and 0 bases from J, the gap between germline ends came to 12 bases. The CDR3 runs to 16 residues. This CDR3 reads CASRIDGSSYNSPLHF. The DNA of the CDR3 is TGTGCCAGCAGAATTGACGGAAGCTCCTATAATTCACCCCTCCACTTT. Supplemented by reference TRBV2 and TRBJ1-6, the full variable domain reads EPEVTQTPSHQVTQMGQEVILRCVPISNHLYFYWYRQILGQKVEFLVSFYNNEISEKSEIFDDQFSVERPDGSNFTLKIRSTKLEDSAMYFCASRIDGSSYNSPLHFGNGTRLTVT.

This clonotype was counted at least ten times. The chain has TRBV6-5 and TRBJ2-1; 11 bases match TRBD2. With 3 bases clipped from V and 9 bases from J, the junction kept 10 bases outside the gene matches. The V gene's germline CDR1 is MNHEY and CDR2 SVGAGI. The CDR3 is 16 amino acids. The CDR3 loop reads CASSYRTSGSRGEQFF. CDR3 bases: TGTGCCAGCAGTTATCGCACTAGCGGGAGTCGGGGTGAGCAGTTCTTC.

Ten or more counts support this clonotype. The V call is TRBV12-3 or TRBV12-4, the J call TRBJ2-1; 8 bases align to TRBD1. The CDR3 has 13 residues. The J segment lost 7 bases and the V segment lost 6 bases, leaving 5 bases of the junction unmatched. The CDR3 DNA reads TGTGCCAGCAGGGGACAGGAGCTAAATGAGCAGTTCTTC. Residues: CASRGQELNEQFF.

This clonotype was counted only a few times. The chain couples TRBV9 to TRBJ2-5, with D perhaps matching TRBD1 or TRBD2 (5 bases each). The V gene's germline CDR1 is SGDLS and CDR2 YYNGEE. The CDR3 covers 14 residues. The ends were cut back, 2 bases at V and 3 bases at J, with 11 bases in the middle. This CDR3 reads CASSVALGEETQYF. The CDR3 DNA reads TGTGCCAGCAGCGTCGCACTAGGGGAAGAGACCCAGTACTTC. The entire variable domain, with the rest obtained from reference TRBV9 and TRBJ2-5, is as follows: DSGVTQTPKHLITATGQRVTLRCSPRSGDLSVYWYQQSLDQGLQFLIQYYNGEERAKGNILERFSAQQFPDLHSELNLSSLELGDSALYFCASSVALGEETQYFGPGTRLLVL.

This clonotype was observed many times. The genes are TRBV7-6 and TRBJ2-3, with 8 bases identical to TRBD1. V dropped 5 bases and J dropped 1; count of bases not matched to a gene: 5. The germline V gene has CDR1 SGHVS and CDR2 FNYEAQ. The CDR3 has 15 amino acids. CDR3 sequence reads: CASSVQGAGTDTQYF. The CDR3 bases are TGTGCCAGCAGCGTCCAGGGGGCGGGCACAGATACGCAGTATTTT.

This clonotype has at least ten counts. This sequence joins TRBV29-1 and TRBJ2-6, with TRBD2 identical over 11 bases. V dropped 3 bases and J dropped 0; count of bases not matched to a gene: 7. The length of the CDR3 is 18 residues. CDR1 SQVTM and CDR2 ANQGSEA come from the germline V gene. CDR3 sequence reads: CSVEGTSGSHSGANVLTF. The CDR3 DNA follows: TGCAGCGTTGAGGGGACTAGCGGATCACACTCTGGGGCCAACGTCCTGACTTTC.

A single count supports this clonotype. The chain uses TRBV15 and TRBJ2-5; no clear D. V gave up 2 bases and J gave up 4 bases, with 11 bases separating them. The CDR3 is made up of 14 amino acids. Germline-derived CDR1 and CDR2 are LNHNV and YYDKDF (reference sequence). In DNA, the CDR3 is TGTGCCACCAGCAGAAAGACCGTAGGAGAGACCCAGTACTTC. Encoded protein: CATSRKTVGETQYF.

Ten or more counts support this clonotype. The V call is TRBV5-1, the J call TRBJ2-7; 11 bases are a match to TRBD1. The germline V gene has CDR1 SGHRS and CDR2 YFSETQ. The CDR3 is made up of 15 amino acids. The V gene end was trimmed by 5 bases and the J gene end by 4 bases; junction bases not matched to a gene: 8. The CDR3 DNA is TGCGCCAGCAGTCAGGCCGGGACAGGGGGGTACGAGCAGTACTTC. It yields the protein CASSQAGTGGYEQYF. Full variable domain (remainder filled in from reference TRBV5-1 and TRBJ2-7): KAGVTQTPRYLIKTRGQQVTLSCSPISGHRSVSWYQQTPGQGLQFLFEYFSETQRNKGNFPGRFSGRQFSNSRSEMNVSTLELGDSALYLCASSQAGTGGYEQYFGPGTRLTVT.

In its sample, this clonotype was seen many times. The V gene is TRBV20-1, the J gene TRBJ2-5; D unclear. CDR1 is DFQATT and CDR2 is SNEGSKA in the germline V gene (reference sequence). CDR3 length: 13 amino acids. CDR3 residues: CSSRRSSPATQYF. The CDR3 coding sequence is TGCAGCTCACGCCGGAGTAGCCCAGCGACCCAGTACTTC.

This clonotype has a count of ten or more. This chain links TRBV7-2 with TRBJ2-3; maybe TRBD1 (8 bases). Germline CDR1 is SGHTA and CDR2 is FQGNSA. V was trimmed by 6 bases and J by 7 bases, leaving 17 bases between them. There are 14 residues in the CDR3. CDR3 coding DNA: TGTGCCAGCAGTTACGGACAGGGAGGGAATACGCAGTATTTT. Its protein is CASSYGQGGNTQYF.

This clonotype was counted many times. The chain combines TRBV7-9 with TRBJ2-1; TRBD1 matches 10 bases. Per the germline V gene, CDR1 is SEHNR and CDR2 is FQNEAQ (reference sequence). V lost 4 bases to trimming and J lost 6 bases; unmatched junction nucleotides: 9. The CDR3 is 16 amino acids. In DNA, the CDR3 is TGTGCCAGCAGCTCGCTAGGGACAGGGGTTTCCAATGAGCAGTTCTTC. This codes for CASSSLGTGVSNEQFF.

This clonotype was seen ten or more times. The chain couples TRBV7-9 to TRBJ2-3; D remains unclear. Germline CDR1 SEHNR, CDR2 FQNEAQ (reference sequence). The CDR3 runs to 13 residues. V shed 2 bases and J shed 6 bases, with 9 bases lying between them. The CDR3 here is CASSLYADDTQYF. The CDR3 region has the DNA TGTGCCAGCAGCTTATATGCCGACGATACGCAGTATTTT.

This clonotype was counted at least ten times. The chain joins TRBV4-1 to TRBJ2-5; 9 nucleotides align to TRBD2. Germline values: CDR1 MGHRA, CDR2 YSYEKL. The V segment lost 3 bases and the J segment 1 base; nucleotides outside the gene matches: 12. This CDR3 is 18 amino acids long. This CDR3 is CASSHGPVERGVQETQYF. The CDR3 region has the DNA TGCGCCAGCAGCCATGGCCCCGTCGAGCGGGGGGTCCAAGAGACCCAGTACTTC.

Regarding this clonotype: A much larger clonotype is one base distant, so this may be a read error. The V gene is TRBV27, the J gene TRBJ2-3; D is uncertain. The CDR3 is 16 residues long. Deletions cut 4 bases from V and 5 bases from J, with 19 bases between. In germline, CDR1 is MNHEY, CDR2 SMNVEV (reference sequence). CDR3 sequence: CASSSRGAEDIDTQYF. The CDR3 DNA reads as TGTGCCAGCAGTTCCCGAGGTGCGGAAGACATAGATACGCAGTATTTT.

This chain uses TRBV7-3 with TRBJ2-3, with 14 nucleotides matching TRBD2. The germline gives CDR1 SGHTA, CDR2 FQGTGA. The V segment lost 3 bases and the J segment 1 base; nucleotides outside the gene matches: 12. This CDR3 contains 20 residues. The CDR3 DNA sequence: TGTGCCAGCAGCTTCACCCCCACGGGACTAGCGGGGGCGGGCACAGATACGCAGTATTTT. Translation: CASSFTPTGLAGAGTDTQYF.

V gene TRBV7-2 combines with J gene TRBJ2-3; D could derive from TRBD1 or TRBD2 (6 bases each). V lost 4 bases, J lost 8 bases, and 19 bases lay in between. CDR1 and CDR2 (germline): SGHTA, FQGNSA. CDR3 size: 15 residues. The CDR3 is CASSSQGLEGGTQYF. The CDR3 nucleotides are TGTGCCAGCAGCTCCCAGGGGCTAGAGGGGGGTACGCAGTATTTT.

This clonotype was observed a handful of times. The V gene is TRBV12-3 or TRBV12-4, the J gene TRBJ2-7; D unresolved. The CDR3 is made up of 12 amino acids. V was trimmed by 4 bases and J by 6 bases, leaving 10 bases between them. The CDR3 sequence: CASSYAVREQYF. The CDR3 region has the DNA TGTGCCAGCAGTTACGCGGTCCGCGAGCAGTACTTC.

The chain combines TRBV7-9 with TRBJ2-7; the match to TRBD2 covers 10 bases. The J segment lost 4 bases and the V segment lost 4 bases, leaving 7 bases of the junction unmatched. The CDR3 length is 15 residues. Per the germline V gene, CDR1 is SEHNR and CDR2 is FQNEAQ (reference sequence). The CDR3 is CASSSSSGRWYEQYF. DNA for the CDR3: TGTGCCAGCAGCTCCTCTAGCGGGAGATGGTACGAGCAGTACTTC. Looking up the rest from reference TRBV7-9 and TRBJ2-7 gives the full variable domain: DTGVSQNPRHKITKRGQNVTFRCDPISEHNRLYWYRQTLGQGPEFLTYFQNEAQLEKSRLLSDRFSAERPKGSFSTLEIQRTEQGDSAMYLCASSSSSGRWYEQYFGPGTRLTVT.

This clonotype appeared many times. The V call is TRBV12-3 or TRBV12-4, the J call TRBJ2-7, with 8 nucleotides matching TRBD1. The V segment lost 2 bases and the J segment 5 bases; nucleotides outside the gene matches: 5. CDR3 length: 14 amino acids. CDR3 amino acids: CASSLMDRAHEQYF. CDR3 coding DNA: TGTGCCAGCAGTTTAATGGACAGGGCCCACGAGCAGTACTTC.

This chain connects TRBV5-1 to TRBJ2-3; TRBD1 is a possible D gene (6 bases). The CDR3 consists of 15 residues. Germline V lookup: CDR1 SGHRS, CDR2 YFSETQ. The ends were cut back, 1 base at V and 2 bases at J, with 11 bases in the middle. The CDR3 DNA follows: TGCGCCAGCAGCTTGCAGGGGACCCTCACAGATACGCAGTATTTT. It encodes CASSLQGTLTDTQYF.

This clonotype has at least ten counts. The chain joins TRBV7-3 to TRBJ1-1, with TRBD1 as a possible D gene (6 bases). V was cut by 5 bases and J by 10 bases, with 20 bases left in between. Per the germline V gene, CDR1 is SGHTA and CDR2 is FQGTGA. The CDR3 spans 14 residues. CDR3 in DNA: TGTGCCAGCAGCCCCGCCGCAGGGACATTCGGAGCTTTCTTT. Its protein product is CASSPAAGTFGAFF.

This clonotype was seen only a few times. The rearrangement joins TRBV6-5 to TRBJ2-1; 8 nucleotides agree with TRBD2. The germline CDR1 and CDR2 sequences are MNHEY and SVGAGI. The CDR3 sequence is 16 residues long. The V and J ends lost 5 bases and 0 bases, in that order; junction bases with no gene match: 6. As DNA, the CDR3 is TGTGCCAGCAGTCGAGATAGCGGGGTCTCCTACAATGAGCAGTTCTTC. It yields the protein CASSRDSGVSYNEQFF.

The chain joins TRBV7-9 to TRBJ2-1; 7 positions agree with TRBD2. The CDR3 has 13 residues. Germline loops: CDR1 SEHNR, CDR2 FQNEAQ (reference sequence). V dropped 4 bases and J dropped 7; count of bases not matched to a gene: 4. CDR3 bases: TGTGCCAGCAGCTCTAGCGGTCGGAATGAGCAGTTCTTC. Protein: CASSSSGRNEQFF.

J is TRBJ2-3 and V is TRBV7-2; no reliable D call. Germline V gene data show CDR1 as SGHTA and CDR2 as FQGNSA. Trimming took 0 bases from V and 5 from J, leaving 6 bases between them. This CDR3 region has 13 residues. CDR3 in DNA: TGTGCCAGCAGCTTAGCGTTCCTAGATACGCAGTATTTT. Its translation: CASSLAFLDTQYF.

The chain has TRBV11-2 and TRBJ1-4, with TRBD1 as a possible D gene (5 bases). This CDR3 spans 14 amino acids. Trimming left V 4 bases short and J 8 bases short, with 14 bases between. Germline CDR1 is SGHAT and CDR2 is FQNNGV. CDR3 DNA: TGTGCCAGCAGCTCATCTAGGGGCGAGGAAAAACTGTTTTTT. Its translation is CASSSSRGEEKLFF. Drawing the rest from reference TRBV11-2 and TRBJ1-4, the complete variable domain is EAGVAQSPRYKIIEKRQSVAFWCNPISGHATLYWYQQILGQGPKLLIQFQNNGVVDDSQLPKDRFSAERLKGVDSTLKIQPAKLEDSAVYLCASSSSRGEEKLFFGSGTQLSVL.

This clonotype was picked up many times. The chain couples TRBV7-9 to TRBJ2-7; TRBD1 aligns across 8 bases. V lost 5 bases to trimming and J lost 5 bases; unmatched junction nucleotides: 11. CDR1 and CDR2 (germline): SEHNR, FQNEAQ (reference sequence). The length of the CDR3 is 15 residues. CDR3 residues: CASSLGQGALDEQYF. CDR3 nucleotides: TGTGCCAGCAGCCTGGGGCAGGGGGCCTTAGACGAGCAGTACTTC.

The sample holds many counts of this clonotype. The rearrangement links TRBV12-3 or TRBV12-4 to TRBJ2-2; 9 bases fit TRBD1. The V and J ends lost 6 bases and 6 bases, in that order; junction bases with no gene match: 14. The CDR3 spans 17 residues. Here the CDR3 DNA reads TGTGCCAGCAGCAAAACTAGGGACAGGGTGGATCCCGGGGAGCTGTTTTTT. This encodes CASSKTRDRVDPGELFF.

This clonotype was found a few times. The V call is TRBV5-4, the J call TRBJ2-1, with TRBD2 matching over 8 bases. The CDR3 has 15 amino acids. The V segment lost 2 bases and the J segment 4 bases; nucleotides outside the gene matches: 5. In germline, CDR1 is SGHNT, CDR2 YYREEE (reference sequence). As DNA, the CDR3 is TGTGCCAGCAGCTTAGTAGCGGGATTTTACAATGAGCAGTTCTTC. It specifies CASSLVAGFYNEQFF.

This clonotype was detected ten times or more. This sequence joins TRBV3-1 and TRBJ2-7, with D perhaps TRBD1 or TRBD2 (5 bases each). The CDR3 contains 15 residues. From germline, CDR1 is LGHDT and CDR2 YNNKEL (reference sequence). V was shortened by 4 bases and J by 2 bases, with 15 bases between the two germline ends. CDR3: CASSRARDPAYEQYF. The CDR3 DNA follows: TGTGCCAGCAGCCGAGCCAGGGACCCCGCCTACGAGCAGTACTTC.

V and J are TRBV7-2 and TRBJ2-3; 7 nucleotides agree with TRBD2. Germline lookup yields CDR1 SGHTA and CDR2 FQGNSA. V trimming: 5 bases; J trimming: 0 bases; junction bases outside the gene matches: 5. The CDR3 length is 15 residues. CDR3 loop: CASSAAGTSTDTQYF. The CDR3, as DNA: TGTGCCAGCAGCGCAGCGGGGACTAGCACAGATACGCAGTATTTT. Together with reference TRBV7-2 and TRBJ2-3, the CDR3 gives the full variable domain: GAGVSQSPSNKVTEKGKDVELRCDPISGHTALYWYRQSLGQGLEFLIYFQGNSAPDKSGLPSDRFSAERTGGSVSTLTIQRTQQEDSAVYLCASSAAGTSTDTQYFGPGTRLTVL.

This clonotype was seen a few times. V is TRBV11-2 and J is TRBJ2-7, with D perhaps TRBD1 (6 bases). The germline CDR1 and CDR2 sequences are SGHAT and FQNNGV. This CDR3 is 15 amino acids long. Trimming stripped 5 bases from V and 2 bases from J, with 16 bases between. The CDR3 nucleotides read TGTGCCAGCAGCCGGCGCCCGGACAGCCCCTACGAGCAGTACTTC. Encoded protein: CASSRRPDSPYEQYF.